This T cell receptor beta chain was recorded in a study of shared clonotypes between healthy human individuals. V lost 5 bases, J lost 9 bases, and 8 bases lay in between. CDR3 size: 11 residues. Germline V CDR1 and CDR2: SGHVS, FNYEAQ. Data came from immunoSEQ multiplex PCR; TCRdb stores just in-frame clones and leaves some out. This sample has about 640,000 clones, with 55% to 75% found just once. This TCR came from a woman younger than 45 in good health. V and J are TRBV7-6 and TRBJ2-1; TRBD1 is a possible D gene (6 bases). The sample consisted of memory CD4+ T cells sorted from blood. Documented subset: CD45RA-negative fraction. CDR3 DNA sequence: TGTGCCAGCAGCCGGACAGTTGAGCAGTTCTTC. Its translation: CASSRTVEQFF.